A single sample is the source of the 27 T cell receptor beta chains below, sequenced in a study of T cell responses to AZD1222 COVID-19 vaccine. Using immunoSEQ multiplex PCR, the repertoire was profiled, and TCRdb retains in-frame clones only, with some absent. The sample includes about 130,000 clones, 86% of them seen just once. The starting material was peripheral blood, obtained on day 0 of AZD1222 vaccination. The receptor set was obtained from an adult in good health.

The chain combines TRBV3-1 (or the pseudogene TRBV3-2) with TRBJ1-2; D gene ambiguous. The CDR3 runs to 13 residues. The germline V and J ends were trimmed by 4 bases and 4 bases, with 10 bases remaining between them. Germline V lookup: CDR1 LGHDT, CDR2 YNNKEL (reference sequence). The CDR3 reads CASSPDSGYGYTF. In DNA form, the CDR3 reads TGTGCCAGCAGCCCCGATTCCGGCTATGGCTACACCTTC.

This clone was seen a single time. The chain links TRBV4-1 to TRBJ1-2; D remains unclear. The CDR3 length is 14 residues. The V end was cut by 0 bases, the J end by 2 bases, with 7 bases between. Looked up from germline, CDR1 is MGHRA and CDR2 is YSYEKL. The CDR3 loop reads CASSQEGWNYGYTF. CDR3 bases: TGCGCCAGCAGCCAAGAGGGGTGGAACTATGGCTACACCTTC.

CDR3 nucleotide sequence: TGCGCCAGCAGCTTGGCCGGGGCAGGGGAGGGCTATGGCTACACCTTC. The encoded protein is CASSLAGAGEGYGYTF. V and J are TRBV5-1 and TRBJ1-2; tentative D call: TRBD1 (6 bases). The CDR3 consists of 16 residues. Germline CDR1 SGHRS, CDR2 YFSETQ. Trimming shortened V by 0 bases and J by 4 bases, and 16 bases separated the two germline ends.

The chain has TRBV7-2 and TRBJ1-5; tentatively, D is TRBD1 (5 bases). Germline V CDR1 and CDR2: SGHTA, FQGNSA. The CDR3 has 13 residues. Trimming shortened V by 0 bases and J by 6 bases, and 6 bases separated the two germline ends. The CDR3 DNA reads as TGTGCCAGCAGCTTAGCGCAGGGTCAGCCCCAGCATTTT. Amino acids: CASSLAQGQPQHF.

The gene calls are TRBV10-3 and TRBJ1-4; 9 nucleotides align to TRBD1. The J segment lost 7 bases and the V segment lost 3 bases, leaving 9 bases of the junction unmatched. CDR1 is ENHRY, CDR2 SYGVKD, per germline. The CDR3 extends over 16 amino acids. The CDR3 protein is CAISDPRQGEGEKLFF. The CDR3 coding sequence is TGTGCCATCAGTGACCCCCGACAGGGGGAGGGTGAAAAACTGTTTTTT.

V is TRBV9 and J is TRBJ1-2; 9 bases are a match to TRBD1. Trimming took 2 bases from V and 2 from J; bases not matched to a gene: 4. Germline V gene sequence: CDR1 SGDLS, CDR2 YYNGEE. The CDR3 contains 15 residues. CDR3 sequence reads: CASSVQQGANYGYTF. CDR3 coding DNA: TGTGCCAGCAGCGTTCAACAGGGGGCCAACTATGGCTACACCTTC.

The chain has TRBV6-5 and TRBJ1-1; D unclear. The germline V gene encodes CDR1 MNHEY and CDR2 SVGAGI. This CDR3 has 15 amino acids. The germline V and J ends were trimmed by 2 bases and 1 base, with 11 bases remaining between them. The DNA for the CDR3 is TGTGCCAGCAGTTACCATAGGTCCCCGAACACTGAAGCTTTCTTT. Translating gives CASSYHRSPNTEAFF.

The chain links TRBV30 to TRBJ2-7; 8 bases are a match to TRBD2. The CDR3 runs 15 residues. Per germline, CDR1 GTSNPN and CDR2 SVGIG (reference sequence). V trimming: 0 bases; J trimming: 5 bases; junction bases outside the gene matches: 9. The CDR3 DNA is TGTGCCTGGAGTGTACTTGGGGGACTAGTCAACGAGCAGTACTTC. Amino acid sequence: CAWSVLGGLVNEQYF. Combining the CDR3 with reference TRBV30 and TRBJ2-7 gives the whole variable domain SQTIHQWPATLVQPVGSPLSLECTVEGTSNPNLYWYRQAAGRGLQLLFYSVGIGQISSEVPQNLSASRPQDRQFILSSKKLLLSDSGFYLCAWSVLGGLVNEQYFGPGTRLTVT.

The chain recombines TRBV7-2 with TRBJ1-1, with TRBD1 identical over 7 bases. Germline CDR1 SGHTA, CDR2 FQGNSA. After removal of 5 bases from V and 4 bases from J, the junction contained 7 bases not matched to a gene. The CDR3 length is 14 residues. The DNA for the CDR3 is TGTGCCAGCAGCCGTCAGGGGGGGGCCACTGAAGCTTTCTTT. Protein sequence: CASSRQGGATEAFF.

The rearrangement joins TRBV2 to TRBJ1-5, with D possibly matching TRBD1 (6 bases). This CDR3 region has 14 residues. Trimming cost V 6 bases and J 5 bases, with 14 bases left between them. Germline V gene lookup returns CDR1 SNHLY and CDR2 FYNNEI. The CDR3 nucleotides read TGTGCCAGCAGGGACACAGGGTGGGATCAGCCCCAGCATTTT. Its translation: CASRDTGWDQPQHF. The whole variable domain, remainder taken from reference TRBV2 and TRBJ1-5, is EPEVTQTPSHQVTQMGQEVILRCVPISNHLYFYWYRQILGQKVEFLVSFYNNEISEKSEIFDDQFSVERPDGSNFTLKIRSTKLEDSAMYFCASRDTGWDQPQHFGDGTRLSIL.

V and J are TRBV18 and TRBJ2-7, with TRBD1 matching 9 bases. J was trimmed by 6 bases and V by 4 bases; bases with no gene match: 7. This CDR3 contains 14 residues. Germline assignment: CDR1 KGHSH and CDR2 LQKENI. DNA of the CDR3: TGTGCCAGCTCACTGGACAGGGGTCGATCCGAGCAGTACTTC. Residues: CASSLDRGRSEQYF.

V gene TRBV12-3 or TRBV12-4 combines with J gene TRBJ2-2; D possibly corresponds to TRBD1 (5 bases). The CDR3 is 13 amino acids. Trimming took 9 bases from V and 4 from J, leaving 12 bases between them. CDR3 region: CASYRRGTGELFF. The CDR3 bases are TGTGCCAGTTATCGTAGGGGCACCGGGGAGCTGTTTTTT.

CDR3 sequence: CASSPFTVSGNTIYF. DNA for the CDR3: TGTGCCAGCAGCCCCTTTACGGTCTCTGGAAACACCATATATTTT. This chain connects TRBV3-1 (or the pseudogene TRBV3-2) to TRBJ1-3; D is uncertain. This CDR3 region has 15 residues. Germline lookup yields CDR1 LGHDT and CDR2 YNNKEL (reference sequence). V dropped 4 bases and J dropped 0 bases, with 10 bases sitting between them.

The rearrangement links TRBV27 to TRBJ1-5; D not resolved. The germline CDR1 and CDR2 sequences are MNHEY and SMNVEV (reference sequence). The V end lost 6 bases, the J end lost 0 bases, and 9 bases lay between the germline ends. CDR3 size: 14 residues. The CDR3, as DNA: TGTGCCAGCAGCCGGACCGATAGCAATCAGCCCCAGCATTTT. As protein: CASSRTDSNQPQHF.

Details on this clone: Sequence at one end of the junction differs from germline and may be a read error. The sample holds other DNA sequences that translate to the same CDR3. The chain recombines TRBV28 with TRBJ1-2; D call uncertain. Germline CDR1 reads MDHEN; CDR2 reads SYDVKM. The CDR3 totals 12 residues. The CDR3 spells CASSLSNYGYTF. CDR3 coding DNA: TGTGCCAGCAGTTTGTCTAATTATGGCTACACCTTC.

The table lists this clone with a count of one. The chain employs TRBV25-1 and TRBJ1-4; possible D gene TRBD1, 5 bases. The V end lost 6 bases, the J end lost 6 bases, and 26 bases lay between the germline ends. Germline CDR1 and CDR2: MGHDK and SYGVNS. There are 18 residues in the CDR3. Written as DNA, the CDR3 is TGTGCCAGCAGGGGGGAAGGGGACGGCGACGTTGGATATGAAAAACTGTTTTTT. It specifies CASRGEGDGDVGYEKLFF.

This clone was counted a few times. The rearrangement uses TRBV20-1 and TRBJ2-7; unclear D gene. The CDR3 covers 11 residues. V was trimmed by 5 bases and J by 7 bases, leaving 12 bases between them. In germline, CDR1 is DFQATT, CDR2 SNEGSKA (reference sequence). CDR3 residues: CSARRAQEQYF. In nucleotides, the CDR3 is TGCAGTGCTCGCCGGGCCCAAGAGCAGTACTTC.

This sequence joins TRBV10-2 and TRBJ2-2; 9 positions agree with TRBD2. Germline V gene data show CDR1 as WSHSY and CDR2 as SAAADI. CDR3 length equals 14 residues. Trimming took 3 bases from V and 7 from J; bases not matched to a gene: 3. This chain's CDR3 is CASSDLAGVGELFF. In nucleotides, the CDR3 is TGCGCCAGCAGTGATTTAGCGGGGGTCGGGGAGCTGTTTTTT.

This sequence joins TRBV18 and TRBJ1-1; unclear D gene. Germline CDR1 is KGHSH and CDR2 is LQKENI. CDR3 length: 13 residues. V lost 1 base and J lost 4, with 7 bases in between. The chain's CDR3 is CASSPLQGTEAFF. In DNA form, the CDR3 reads TGTGCCAGCTCACCACTCCAAGGCACTGAAGCTTTCTTT.

The sample holds one count of this clone. The chain links TRBV21-1 to TRBJ2-7. TRBV21-1 is a pseudogene. The CDR3 is 16 amino acids. In DNA, the CDR3 is TGTGCCAGCAGCAAAGGTTTGGGGGGCCGCTCCTACGAGCAGTACTTC. Protein sequence: CASSKGLGGRSYEQYF.

As to this clone: One end of the junction is discordant with germline, which a read error may explain. This sequence joins TRBV6-5 and TRBJ2-5; perhaps TRBD1 as D (6 bases). The CDR3 sequence is 13 residues long. CDR1 is MNHEY and CDR2 is SVGAGI in the germline V gene. The CDR3 spells CASRFDQHRDPHF. DNA of the CDR3: TGTGCCAGCAGATTCGATCAACACAGGGATCCGCACTTC.

The J gene is TRBJ2-5, the V gene TRBV18; possible D gene TRBD1, 6 bases. Germline V gene sequence: CDR1 KGHSH, CDR2 LQKENI. Trimming stripped 3 bases from V and 1 base from J, with 12 bases between. The CDR3 consists of 15 residues. CDR3 sequence: CASSPSGVVQETQYF. DNA of the CDR3: TGTGCCAGCTCACCGTCAGGGGTCGTCCAAGAGACCCAGTACTTC.

The chain joins TRBV7-9 to TRBJ2-4; D call uncertain. There are 14 residues in the CDR3. The germline CDR1 and CDR2 sequences are SEHNR and FQNEAQ (reference sequence). Trimming pared 0 bases from V and 4 bases from J, leaving 7 bases between. The CDR3 coding sequence is TGTGCCAGCAGCTTAGCACGGCCAAAAAACATTCAGTACTTC. Translated, it gives CASSLARPKNIQYF.

V usage is TRBV20-1 and J usage is TRBJ1-4; a weak D match, TRBD1 (6 bases). CDR3 length: 13 amino acids. Trimming left V 3 bases short and J 5 bases short, with 10 bases between. CDR1 DFQATT and CDR2 SNEGSKA come from the germline V gene (reference sequence). The CDR3 sequence: CSASGQGNEKLFF. The CDR3 DNA reads TGCAGTGCTAGTGGGCAGGGGAATGAAAAACTGTTTTTT.

The V gene is TRBV4-1, the J gene TRBJ2-7; D is uncertain. The germline CDR1 and CDR2 sequences are MGHRA and YSYEKL. V lost 0 bases, J lost 3 bases, and 9 bases lay in between. CDR3 length: 14 amino acids. The CDR3 sequence is CASSQDKRSYEQYF. The CDR3, as DNA: TGCGCCAGCAGCCAAGATAAGAGGAGCTACGAGCAGTACTTC.

The chain carries TRBV19 and TRBJ2-2; a weak D match, TRBD1 (7 bases). Per the germline V gene, CDR1 is LNHDA and CDR2 is SQIVND (reference sequence). This CDR3 contains 17 residues. The germline V and J ends were trimmed by 4 bases and 3 bases, with 18 bases remaining between them. CDR3 protein: CASSSPEGAGYTGELFF. CDR3 in DNA: TGTGCCAGTAGTAGCCCCGAGGGGGCGGGGTACACCGGGGAGCTGTTTTTT. Full variable domain (outside the CDR3, taken from reference TRBV19 and TRBJ2-2): DGGITQSPKYLFRKEGQNVTLSCEQNLNHDAMYWYRQDPGQGLRLIYYSQIVNDFQKGDIAEGYSVSREKKESFPLTVTSAQKNPTAFYLCASSSPEGAGYTGELFFGEGSRLTVL.

The chain employs TRBV5-1 and TRBJ1-6, with no clear D. Germline CDR1 is SGHRS and CDR2 is YFSETQ. The germline V and J ends were trimmed by 0 bases and 5 bases, with 6 bases remaining between them. The CDR3 consists of 14 residues. CDR3 amino acids: CASSLGQDNSPLHF. As DNA, the CDR3 is TGCGCCAGCAGCTTGGGGCAGGATAATTCACCCCTCCACTTT. The whole variable domain, remainder taken from reference TRBV5-1 and TRBJ1-6, is KAGVTQTPRYLIKTRGQQVTLSCSPISGHRSVSWYQQTPGQGLQFLFEYFSETQRNKGNFPGRFSGRQFSNSRSEMNVSTLELGDSALYLCASSLGQDNSPLHFGNGTRLTVT.